The following is a T cell receptor (beta chain) sequence with its context. The CDR3 contains 22 residues. From germline, CDR1 is SGHRS and CDR2 YFSETQ. The V and J ends lost 0 bases and 0 bases respectively, with 25 bases between them. This entry belongs to a study of TIL therapy for anti-PD-1-resistant metastatic lung cancer. Time point defined: pre-treatment sample, taken before nivolumab and TIL therapy. The immunoSEQ assay was v3. The repertoire was sequenced with immunoSEQ multiplex PCR; TCRdb's copy has only in-frame clones and lacks some. The repertoire has about 59,000 clones, less than 75% of them found once; the top ten carry 1.5% to 2%.

The chain carries TRBV5-1 and TRBJ2-6, with unresolved D. The material was blood, obtained at baseline. This clonotype was obtained from a person aged 30 to 80 with non-small cell lung cancer. The CDR3 sequence: CASSLERLDRPTSFSGANVLTF. For the CDR3, the DNA is TGCGCCAGCAGCTTGGAACGGCTGGACCGACCGACCTCCTTCTCTGGGGCCAACGTCCTGACTTTC.